Sequencing of this TCR beta chain was carried out in a study of shared clonotypes between healthy human individuals. In the study overall: Three plates were used per donor for CD4 naive, three for CD4 memory, two for CD8 naive and one for CD8 memory. Regarding the study as a whole: Shared clonotypes across all four donors exceeded non-shared ones in generation probability.

Note on this clone: Its target is unknown.

Sequencing used immunoSEQ multiplex PCR; TCRdb keeps in-frame clones, though not all of them. The sample lists around 2.1 million clones; just over 90% were seen once. Germline V gene sequence: CDR1 SGDLS, CDR2 YYNGEE. The CDR3 consists of 16 residues. The junction had 6 bases not matched to a gene; V was cut back by 4 bases and J by 0 bases. Naive CD8 isolation took CD45RO-negative cells positively selected for CCR7 and excluded terminally differentiated effector memory CD45RA+ cells. None of the donors, who were healthy HIV-negative adults, had recently had acute infections or vaccinations. Each sample came from a Caucasian adult donor living in Nashville, Tennessee.

V is TRBV9 and J is TRBJ2-7; 11 nucleotides agree with TRBD1. The clonotype originates from a man aged 18 to 30 in good health. Some clones in this sample may be carry-over from other donors' samples. The sample comprised naive CD8+ T cells from PBMCs. CDR3 loop: CASSPPGQGVSYEQYF. The CDR3, as DNA: TGTGCCAGCAGCCCACCGGGACAGGGGGTCTCCTACGAGCAGTACTTC. The full variable domain, completed using reference TRBV9 and TRBJ2-7, is DSGVTQTPKHLITATGQRVTLRCSPRSGDLSVYWYQQSLDQGLQFLIQYYNGEERAKGNILERFSAQQFPDLHSELNLSSLELGDSALYFCASSPPGQGVSYEQYFGPGTRLTVT.